The source of this T cell receptor (beta chain) is a study of beta chain features in type 1 diabetes. Study summary: In age, gender and cell yields, patients were similar to healthy donors.

A CD45RO/CCR7/CD25/CD127/CD95/CD27 panel sorted naive, central memory, regulatory and stem cell-like memory CD4+ cells. With regard to this clone: Antigen unknown.

The CDR3 runs to 14 residues. Trimming stripped 4 bases from V and 2 bases from J, with 12 bases between. Germline assignment: CDR1 MNHNS and CDR2 SASEGT. Study conclusions and caveats: Moderately but significantly shorter TCRB CDR3s were found in Type 1 diabetes patients in all four CD4+ subsets.

What was sequenced were expressed TCRB transcripts, since all of the isolated RNA had been reverse transcribed. Here immunoSEQ multiplex PCR was the method, and the copy in TCRdb shows in-frame clones only, minus some. Of hundreds of thousands of clones listed, roughly 8.8% were seen once; the top ten hold more than 0.8%. The specimen was central memory CD4+ T cells from blood. The clonotype comes from a man aged 30 to 39 with type 1 diabetes. The V call is TRBV6-1, the J call TRBJ2-7; no clear D. The CDR3 DNA reads as TGTGCCAGCAGTGTGGGGTGGGTCACCTACGAGCAGTACTTC. As protein: CASSVGWVTYEQYF.